Listed below are T cell receptor beta chains from one sample, sequenced in a study of blood T cell repertoires in COVID-19. Clones were read by immunoSEQ multiplex PCR, and TCRdb kept only the in-frame ones, dropping some. Of just under 250,000 clones in the sample, around 89% were seen once. Sequenced material: PBMCs or T cells enriched from blood (not recorded which). The receptors shown here come from a woman aged 30 to 39 who had recovered from COVID-19. Both conserved end residues are part of each CDR3. The D gene is left open where the match is weak. Part of the rows lack a size; the others show once, few, many or a class for expanded clones.

. | TRBJ2-1 | TRBD2 | TRBV14 | CASSPGGVAGFNAYNEQFF | TGTGCCAGCAGCCCGGGGGGGGTCGCGGGGTTTAACGCCTACAATGAGCAGTTCTTC
. | TRBJ1-2 | . | TRBV9 | CASSVAGPGDGYTF | TGTGCCAGCAGCGTAGCTGGGCCAGGGGATGGCTACACCTTC
. | TRBJ2-5 | TRBD2 | TRBV25-1 | CASGRGVWTQYF | TGTGCCAGCGGACGGGGGGTTTGGACCCAGTACTTC
. | TRBJ1-2 | . | TRBV29-1 | CSVDGTSDANYGYTF | TGCAGCGTTGACGGGACATCTGACGCTAACTATGGCTACACCTTC
. | TRBJ2-1 | . | TRBV4-1 | CASRQSRDEQFF | TGCGCCAGCAGACAATCACGGGATGAGCAGTTCTTC
. | TRBJ1-6 | . | TRBV5-4 | CASSLNVGSGDSPLHF | TGTGCCAGCAGCTTAAATGTGGGGAGTGGTGATTCACCCCTCCACTTT
once | TRBJ2-3 | TRBD2 | TRBV7-3 | CASGGEGGPDTQYF | TGTGCCAGTGGCGGGGAGGGAGGGCCAGATACGCAGTATTTT
. | TRBJ2-1 | . | TRBV11-3 | CASSLSHAIYNEQFF | TGTGCCAGCAGCTTAAGCCATGCGATCTACAATGAGCAGTTCTTC
. | TRBJ1-5 | TRBD1 | TRBV30 | CAWSVFGQGVQPQHF | TGTGCCTGGAGTGTATTTGGACAGGGGGTCCAGCCCCAGCATTTT
. | TRBJ1-1 | . | TRBV9 | CASSVSGNEAFF | TGTGCCAGCAGCGTTTCAGGGAATGAAGCTTTCTTT